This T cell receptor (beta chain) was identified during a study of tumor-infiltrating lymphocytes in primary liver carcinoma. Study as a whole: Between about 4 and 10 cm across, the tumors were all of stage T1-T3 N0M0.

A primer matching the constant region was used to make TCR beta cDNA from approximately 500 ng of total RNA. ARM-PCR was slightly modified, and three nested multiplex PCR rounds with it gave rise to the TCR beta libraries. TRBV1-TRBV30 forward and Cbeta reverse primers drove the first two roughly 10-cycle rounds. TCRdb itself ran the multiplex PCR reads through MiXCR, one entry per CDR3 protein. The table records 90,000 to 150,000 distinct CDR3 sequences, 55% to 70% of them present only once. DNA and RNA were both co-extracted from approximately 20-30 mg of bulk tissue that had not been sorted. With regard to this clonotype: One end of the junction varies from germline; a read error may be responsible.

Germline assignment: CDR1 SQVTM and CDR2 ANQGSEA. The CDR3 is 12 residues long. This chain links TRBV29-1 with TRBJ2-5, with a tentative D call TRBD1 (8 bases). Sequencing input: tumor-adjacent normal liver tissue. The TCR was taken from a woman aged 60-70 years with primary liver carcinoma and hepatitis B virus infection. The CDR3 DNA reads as TGTAGCGTTGGACAGGGAGGGGAGACCCAGCACTTC. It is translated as CSVGQGGETQHF.